This T cell receptor (beta chain) appears in the sequencing data of a study of blood T cell repertoires in COVID-19. About the study: Sites in the United States, Italy and Spain provided acute and convalescent COVID-19 samples. PBMCs, B-cell-depleted T cells, or T cells were the source of the cDNA or gDNA that made up the material.

The V gene end was trimmed by 4 bases and the J gene end by 0 bases; junction bases not matched to a gene: 8. The CDR3 totals 16 residues. CDR1 and CDR2 from the germline V gene are SQVTM and ANQGSEA. Followed longitudinally, the Seattle patients had been enrolled during active infection. As handled by the study authors: Amplifying reference gene primers gave estimates of nucleated cell counts. Sequenced by immunoSEQ multiplex PCR; TCRdb stores in-frame clones only, minus some. That table is the source of V, J and clone size, and D and trimming were worked out from the DNA. The sample shows approximately 300,000 clones, roughly 89% of them seen only once.

The chain carries TRBV29-1 and TRBJ2-3, with TRBD2 matching 9 bases. Sequenced: peripheral blood. This TCR was sampled from a woman aged 30 to 39 with COVID-19, enrolled during active disease. The CDR3 reads CSVVFRLAGSTDTQYF. The DNA of the CDR3 is TGCAGCGTTGTGTTTCGGCTAGCGGGGAGCACAGATACGCAGTATTTT.